Each of the 28 T cell receptor beta chains below was sequenced from the same sample in a study of blood T cell repertoires in COVID-19. Produced via immunoSEQ multiplex PCR; TCRdb's table is partial and in-frame only. The sample yields fewer than 400,000 clones, 70% to 90% seen once. Sequenced material: peripheral blood. These receptor sequences come from a human donor in a cohort sampled during active COVID-19.

This rearrangement joins TRBV4-2 to TRBJ2-3; TRBD2 matches 12 bases. The ends lost 4 bases at V and 0 bases at J; junction bases unmatched: 5. Germline assignment: CDR1 LGHNA and CDR2 YNFKEQ. The CDR3 sequence is 17 residues long. The CDR3 sequence: CASSLGLAGPSTDTQYF. The CDR3 coding sequence is TGTGCCAGCAGCCTCGGACTAGCGGGGCCTAGCACAGATACGCAGTATTTT.

V is TRBV3-1 (or the pseudogene TRBV3-2) and J is TRBJ1-2; D is ambiguous. The ends were cut back, 0 bases at V and 5 bases at J, with 7 bases in the middle. CDR3 length: 13 residues. Germline CDR1 reads LGHDT; CDR2 reads YNNKEL (reference sequence). CDR3 in amino acids: CASSQDRRYGYTF. DNA of the CDR3: TGTGCCAGCAGCCAAGATCGGCGGTATGGCTACACCTTC.

This rearrangement joins TRBV7-9 to TRBJ2-3; D unresolved. V lost 7 bases, J lost 0 bases, and 11 bases lay in between. Germline V lookup: CDR1 SEHNR, CDR2 FQNEAQ (reference sequence). This CDR3 has 14 residues. The CDR3 sequence: CASTSEVSTDTQYF. For the CDR3, the DNA is TGTGCCAGCACCTCCGAGGTTAGCACAGATACGCAGTATTTT.

This chain links TRBV19 with TRBJ2-3, with 7 bases lining up with TRBD2. V gave up 2 bases and J gave up 1 base; unmatched junction bases: 6. The CDR3 consists of 16 residues. Germline CDR1 and CDR2: LNHDA and SQIVND (reference sequence). CDR3 sequence (DNA): TGTGCCAGTAGTATACACGGTACTAGCGGCACAGATACGCAGTATTTT. Translated, it gives CASSIHGTSGTDTQYF.

The chain employs TRBV5-4 and TRBJ2-1; 9 nucleotides match TRBD1. Germline V gene lookup returns CDR1 SGHNT and CDR2 YYREEE (reference sequence). The CDR3 spans 16 residues. The J segment lost 2 bases and the V segment lost 3 bases, leaving 6 bases of the junction unmatched. CDR3 protein: CASSSDWTGAYNEQFF. In DNA, the CDR3 is TGTGCCAGCAGCTCCGACTGGACAGGGGCCTACAATGAGCAGTTCTTC.

The chain couples TRBV6-5 to TRBJ2-7, with TRBD2 identical over 9 bases. Germline CDR1 and CDR2: MNHEY and SVGAGI. After removal of 2 bases from V and 2 bases from J, the junction contained 4 bases not matched to a gene. The CDR3 is made up of 15 amino acids. The CDR3 sequence is CASSYLSGGAYEQYF. CDR3 nucleotide sequence: TGTGCCAGCAGTTACCTTAGCGGGGGAGCCTACGAGCAGTACTTC.

This clone came up many times. As DNA, the CDR3 is TGTGCCTGGAGTGTAAACAGGGGGTTGGGGAAACTGTTTTTT. Translating it yields CAWSVNRGLGKLFF. This rearrangement joins TRBV30 to TRBJ1-4; 8 bases map to TRBD1. This CDR3 has 14 amino acids. V lost 0 bases and J lost 11; bases outside the gene matches: 8. Germline V gene data show CDR1 as GTSNPN and CDR2 as SVGIG (reference sequence).

The chain has TRBV9 and TRBJ1-2, with D uncertain. Germline V gene lookup returns CDR1 SGDLS and CDR2 YYNGEE. The CDR3 runs to 13 residues. The V gene lost 0 bases and the J gene lost 6 bases, with 9 bases spanning the gap. DNA for the CDR3: TGTGCCAGCAGCGTAGATCCAGATCATGGCTACACCTTC. This sequence encodes CASSVDPDHGYTF.

The rearrangement joins TRBV5-1 to TRBJ2-3; 10 positions match TRBD2. The CDR3 is 16 amino acids. The junction had 8 bases not matched to a gene; V was cut back by 4 bases and J by 3 bases. Germline CDR1 and CDR2: SGHRS and YFSETQ. The DNA of the CDR3 is TGCGCCAGCAGCCAAGGGACTAGCGTTACGACAGATACGCAGTATTTT. Its protein is CASSQGTSVTTDTQYF.

This clone was observed a few times. CDR3 residues: CASSIMTGMNTGELFF. The CDR3 coding sequence is TGTGCCAGTAGTATTATGACAGGGATGAACACCGGGGAGCTGTTTTTT. This chain connects TRBV19 to TRBJ2-2, with 7 bases aligning to TRBD1. Germline V gene data show CDR1 as LNHDA and CDR2 as SQIVND (reference sequence). CDR3 size: 16 residues. V lost 3 bases to trimming and J lost 1 base; unmatched junction nucleotides: 5.

This chain connects TRBV5-5 to TRBJ1-2, with 9 bases that match TRBD1. This CDR3 is built from 14 residues. Germline CDR1 and CDR2: SGHKS and YYEKEE (reference sequence). Trimming at V came to 4 bases and at J to 2 bases, leaving 3 bases not matched to a gene. The DNA for the CDR3 is TGTGCCAGCAGCGCCGACAGGGGGAACTATGGCTACACCTTC. It specifies CASSADRGNYGYTF.

The chain uses TRBV6-5 and TRBJ2-1, with D possibly being TRBD1 (5 bases). The CDR3 sequence is 13 residues long. Trimming removed 3 bases from V and 8 bases from J, with 11 bases in between. CDR1 and CDR2 from the germline V gene are MNHEY and SVGAGI. The CDR3, as DNA: TGTGCCAGCAGTTATACCAGGGTGGATGAGCAGTTCTTC. It translates to CASSYTRVDEQFF.

This chain joins TRBV6-5 and TRBJ2-1; 9 bases are a match to TRBD1. The ends lost 7 bases at V and 3 bases at J; junction bases unmatched: 4. The CDR3 consists of 14 residues. The germline gives CDR1 MNHEY, CDR2 SVGAGI. The CDR3 is CASNRDRDYNEQFF. The CDR3 nucleotides are TGTGCCAGCAACCGGGACAGGGACTACAATGAGCAGTTCTTC.

The chain carries TRBV4-2 and TRBJ2-2, with a tentative D call TRBD2 (5 bases). The CDR3 runs 16 residues. From germline, CDR1 is LGHNA and CDR2 YNFKEQ. Trimming cost V 1 base and J 1 base, with 10 bases left between them. CDR3 DNA: TGTGCCAGCAGCCAAGGGATGGCGGGGAACACCGGGGAGCTGTTTTTT. Residues: CASSQGMAGNTGELFF.

The J gene is TRBJ1-2, the V gene TRBV19, with TRBD1 as a possible D gene (6 bases). CDR1 is LNHDA and CDR2 is SQIVND in the germline V gene (reference sequence). Trimming shortened V by 4 bases and J by 4 bases, and 19 bases separated the two germline ends. The CDR3 consists of 16 residues. The CDR3 is CASSTPDRSDSYGYTF. The CDR3 DNA reads as TGTGCCAGTAGTACCCCCGACAGGTCTGACTCCTATGGCTACACCTTC.

The CDR3, as DNA: TGTGCCAGCAGTACTAGCGCTTCCTCTGGGGCCAACGTCCTGACTTTC. Its protein product is CASSTSASSGANVLTF. The rearrangement joins TRBV2 to TRBJ2-6; TRBD2 agrees at 7 bases. Germline loops: CDR1 SNHLY, CDR2 FYNNEI. The CDR3 covers 16 residues. V shed 5 bases, J shed 0 bases, and the junction held 4 bases outside the gene matches.

This chain links TRBV2 with TRBJ2-1; TRBD2 aligns across 8 bases. V shed 3 bases and J 1 base; nucleotides not matched to a gene: 2. CDR3 length: 15 amino acids. Germline CDR1 SNHLY, CDR2 FYNNEI. The CDR3: CASSEGGRSYNEQFF. The CDR3 coding sequence is TGTGCCAGCAGTGAGGGCGGGAGGTCCTACAATGAGCAGTTCTTC.

The chain couples TRBV4-2 to TRBJ1-2; perhaps TRBD1 as D (5 bases). The germline CDR1 and CDR2 sequences are LGHNA and YNFKEQ. The CDR3 covers 13 residues. V dropped 2 bases and J dropped 7 bases, with 11 bases sitting between them. The chain's CDR3 is CASSQIREAGYTF. CDR3 DNA: TGTGCCAGCAGCCAAATCAGGGAGGCTGGCTACACCTTC.

The rearrangement uses TRBV6-5 and TRBJ1-6; no firm D call. Trimming pared 0 bases from V and 7 bases from J, leaving 10 bases between. This CDR3 has 15 amino acids. The germline CDR1 and CDR2 sequences are MNHEY and SVGAGI. CDR3 coding DNA: TGTGCCAGCAGTTACTCCTTCGGGAGGAATTCACCCCTCCACTTT. Encoded protein: CASSYSFGRNSPLHF.

The chain recombines TRBV27 with TRBJ2-7; TRBD2 aligns across 12 bases. Germline CDR1 is MNHEY and CDR2 is SMNVEV (reference sequence). The CDR3 sequence is 15 residues long. With V trimmed by 2 bases and J by 3 bases, 2 bases remained unmatched. The CDR3 nucleotides are TGTGCCAGCAGTTTACTAGCGGGGGGGATCTACGAGCAGTACTTC. It specifies CASSLLAGGIYEQYF.

This clone has just a few counts. V gene TRBV19 combines with J gene TRBJ1-2; TRBD1 might be the D (5 bases). Between the trimmed V and J ends, which lost 5 bases and 5 bases, there was a span of 18 bases. Germline loops: CDR1 LNHDA, CDR2 SQIVND (reference sequence). The CDR3 is 15 amino acids. The CDR3 spells CASSPRVGGSYGYTF. The CDR3 DNA reads TGTGCCAGTAGTCCCCGTGTTGGGGGGTCGTATGGCTACACCTTC.

The chain couples TRBV29-1 to TRBJ1-1; D may be TRBD1 (6 bases). The CDR3 has 13 amino acids. The germline CDR1 and CDR2 sequences are SQVTM and ANQGSEA. Trimming removed 6 bases at V and 0 bases at J, with 11 bases between. The CDR3 sequence is CSVPGVMNTEAFF. CDR3 in DNA: TGCAGCGTCCCAGGGGTGATGAACACTGAAGCTTTCTTT. Filled out from reference TRBV29-1 and TRBJ1-1, the complete variable domain reads SAVISQKPSRDICQRGTSLTIQCQVDSQVTMMFWYRQQPGQSLTLIATANQGSEATYESGFVIDKFPISRPNLTFSTLTVSNMSPEDSSIYLCSVPGVMNTEAFFGQGTRLTVV.

The J gene is TRBJ2-7, the V gene TRBV6-5, with 7 bases matching TRBD2. Germline trimming cut 2 bases from V and 0 bases from J; bases unmatched to any gene: 4. Germline V gene sequence: CDR1 MNHEY, CDR2 SVGAGI. The CDR3 runs to 15 residues. CDR3 sequence reads: CASSYGGDYSYEQYF. DNA for the CDR3: TGTGCCAGCAGTTACGGGGGGGACTACTCCTACGAGCAGTACTTC.

This rearrangement joins TRBV9 to TRBJ2-3; 7 positions match TRBD2. With 0 bases clipped from V and 1 base from J, the junction kept 11 bases outside the gene matches. The CDR3 covers 18 residues. In germline, CDR1 is SGDLS, CDR2 YYNGEE. CDR3 region: CASSVGFGGKVGTDTQYF. The DNA of the CDR3 is TGTGCCAGCAGCGTAGGTTTCGGGGGGAAGGTGGGCACAGATACGCAGTATTTT.

The J gene is TRBJ1-4, the V gene TRBV5-6; a possible D gene is TRBD1 (6 bases). V lost 3 bases and J lost 8, with 14 bases in between. Germline assignment: CDR1 SGHDT and CDR2 YYEEEE. The CDR3 is 14 amino acids. CDR3 in amino acids: CASSSQGRGEKLFF. The CDR3 DNA is TGTGCCAGCAGCTCACAGGGCCGTGGGGAAAAACTGTTTTTT.

Ten or more counts support this clone. The chain joins TRBV7-8 to TRBJ2-1, with D possibly TRBD2 on 5 matching bases. Germline values: CDR1 SGHVS, CDR2 FQNEAQ. This CDR3 is built from 17 residues. The V gene lost 4 bases and the J gene lost 1 base, with 17 bases spanning the gap. The CDR3: CASSSHRRLASYNEQFF. For the CDR3, the DNA is TGTGCCAGCAGCTCTCACCGTCGGCTAGCTTCCTACAATGAGCAGTTCTTC. Full variable domain (rest looked up from reference TRBV7-8 and TRBJ2-1): GAGVSQSPRYKVAKRGQDVALRCDPISGHVSLFWYQQALGQGPEFLTYFQNEAQLDKSGLPSDRFFAERPEGSVSTLKIQRTQQEDSAVYLCASSSHRRLASYNEQFFGPGTRLTVL.

The rearrangement joins TRBV7-9 to TRBJ1-1, with D maybe TRBD1 (6 bases). The V end lost 5 bases, the J end lost 4 bases, and 14 bases lay between the germline ends. This CDR3 region has 14 residues. The germline gives CDR1 SEHNR, CDR2 FQNEAQ (reference sequence). In DNA form, the CDR3 reads TGTGCCAGCAGCGGGCGGACAGTTCTCACTGAAGCTTTCTTT. This sequence encodes CASSGRTVLTEAFF.

The chain has TRBV7-2 and TRBJ1-4, with a possible D match to TRBD1 (5 bases). V lost 1 base and J lost 8, with 14 bases in between. The length of the CDR3 is 15 residues. Germline V lookup: CDR1 SGHTA, CDR2 FQGNSA. The DNA for the CDR3 is TGTGCCAGCAGCTTAGATCAGGGAGGAGGGGAAAAACTGTTTTTT. It codes for CASSLDQGGGEKLFF.